This T cell receptor (beta chain) comes out of a study of T cell responses to AZD1222 COVID-19 vaccine. Findings and caveats of the study: Within unmutated variant regions lay the reported targets of nearly half of spike-specific TCRs. Most donors were white British, females outnumbered males, and clonal diversity was possibly underestimated.

It was second doses at about 4 or about 12 weeks that were pooled. Comment on this clone: Its antigen remains unidentified.

Assay: immunoSEQ multiplex PCR; the TCRdb copy retains only in-frame clones and omits some. The sample gives 91,000 or so clones, around nine tenths of which show up once; roughly 3.1% is in the top ten. V lost 8 bases and J 6 bases, leaving 17 bases between the germline ends. The CDR3 is made up of 14 amino acids. Germline-derived CDR1 and CDR2 are LNHDA and SQIVND (reference sequence). The sequence derives from an adult who received the AZD1222 COVID-19 vaccine. The chain carries TRBV19 and TRBJ1-5, with D tentatively TRBD1 (5 bases). The material sequenced was peripheral blood, taken 28 days after the second AZD1222 dose. CDR3 region: CASRSGAGRQPQHF. The DNA for the CDR3 is TGTGCCAGTCGGAGTGGGGCAGGTCGTCAGCCCCAGCATTTT.